Below are 10 T cell receptor beta chains sequenced from a single sample in a study of shared clonotypes between healthy human individuals. Sequenced by immunoSEQ multiplex PCR; TCRdb stores in-frame clones only, minus some. The sample has around 430,000 clones; more than 75% are singletons. What was sequenced was PBMCs. These receptors all stem from a woman aged 40 to 49 in good health. Some clones in this sample may be carry-over from other donors' samples.

This clone has just one count. CDR3 protein: CASSQRGGVGTDTQYF. Written as DNA, the CDR3 is TGTGCCAGCAGTCAAAGGGGAGGGGTCGGCACAGATACGCAGTATTTT. The chain recombines TRBV28 with TRBJ2-3; TRBD2 matches at 7 bases. J was trimmed by 1 base and V by 5 bases; bases with no gene match: 9. Per the germline V gene, CDR1 is MDHEN and CDR2 is SYDVKM. CDR3 length equals 16 residues.

The chain is built from TRBV6-6 and TRBJ2-7; D might be TRBD1 (6 bases). V was shortened by 0 bases and J by 7 bases, with 13 bases between the two germline ends. The CDR3 runs to 14 residues. Per the germline V gene, CDR1 is MNHNY and CDR2 is SVGAGI (reference sequence). The DNA of the CDR3 is TGTGCCAGCAGTTACTCGATGACAGGCGGGGAGCAGTACTTC. Translation gives CASSYSMTGGEQYF.

CDR3 protein: CASRSGTTSYEQYF. CDR3 DNA: TGTGCCAGCAGATCCGGGACTACCTCCTACGAGCAGTACTTC. The chain combines TRBV7-2 with TRBJ2-7, with 7 bases fitting TRBD2. Germline V gene data show CDR1 as SGHTA and CDR2 as FQGNSA. This CDR3 region has 14 residues. J gave up 0 bases and V 6 bases, and 5 bases lay outside the gene matches.

The rearrangement joins TRBV2 to TRBJ2-1, with 7 positions matching TRBD2. Germline V gene sequence: CDR1 SNHLY, CDR2 FYNNEI. V gave up 6 bases and J gave up 10 bases; unmatched junction bases: 15. The CDR3 totals 15 residues. This CDR3 is CASSSSGLGLPEQFF. The CDR3 DNA reads as TGTGCCAGCAGCTCGTCGGGACTGGGACTACCCGAGCAGTTCTTC.

The chain combines TRBV18 with TRBJ2-7; 8 nucleotides agree with TRBD1. This CDR3 is built from 14 residues. In germline, CDR1 is KGHSH, CDR2 LQKENI. J lost 3 bases, V lost 5 bases, and 6 bases had no gene match. The CDR3 sequence is CASSTRQGFYEQYF. CDR3 nucleotide sequence: TGTGCCAGCTCAACCCGACAGGGGTTCTACGAGCAGTACTTC.

The sample holds many counts of this clone. The J gene is TRBJ2-2, the V gene TRBV19; no clear D gene. V was pared by 3 bases and J by 3 bases, with 5 bases between. Germline V CDR1 and CDR2: LNHDA, SQIVND (reference sequence). The CDR3 is 13 residues long. In DNA, the CDR3 is TGTGCCAGTAGTATTGAGTACACCGGGGAGCTGTTTTTT. Translation: CASSIEYTGELFF.

This chain joins TRBV5-1 and TRBJ2-3; possible D gene TRBD2, 6 bases. This CDR3 is 15 amino acids long. The V and J ends lost 0 bases and 2 bases respectively, with 10 bases between them. Germline CDR1 and CDR2: SGHRS and YFSETQ. CDR3 DNA sequence: TGCGCCAGCAGCTTGGTCGCTAGCGACACAGATACGCAGTATTTT. It encodes CASSLVASDTDTQYF. The full variable domain, with the rest looked up from reference TRBV5-1 and TRBJ2-3, is KAGVTQTPRYLIKTRGQQVTLSCSPISGHRSVSWYQQTPGQGLQFLFEYFSETQRNKGNFPGRFSGRQFSNSRSEMNVSTLELGDSALYLCASSLVASDTDTQYFGPGTRLTVL.

Concerning this clone: Other DNA sequences within the sample encode an identical CDR3. The gene calls are TRBV5-4 and TRBJ1-1, with D possibly TRBD1 on 5 matching bases. This CDR3 is 15 amino acids long. The V and J ends lost 0 bases and 2 bases respectively, with 11 bases between them. Germline CDR1 is SGHNT and CDR2 is YYREEE (reference sequence). This CDR3 is CASSLAGGGNTEAFF. DNA of the CDR3: TGTGCCAGCAGCTTGGCTGGGGGGGGTAACACTGAAGCTTTCTTT.

The chain uses TRBV4-1 and TRBJ1-5, with 10 bases matching TRBD1. The germline V gene has CDR1 MGHRA and CDR2 YSYEKL. This CDR3 has 16 residues. With V trimmed by 4 bases and J by 9 bases, 12 bases remained unmatched. CDR3 sequence reads: CASSPRGQGVLRPQHF. For the CDR3, the DNA is TGCGCCAGCAGCCCTCGAGGACAGGGGGTCCTTCGGCCCCAGCATTTT.

The gene calls are TRBV9 and TRBJ2-3; 7 nucleotides match TRBD2. CDR1 is SGDLS and CDR2 is YYNGEE in the germline V gene. The CDR3 is 15 residues long. Losses at the gene ends were 6 bases for V and 5 bases for J; bases not matched to a gene: 12. The CDR3 protein is CASTLFGGREDTQYF. The CDR3 nucleotides read TGTGCCAGCACCCTATTCGGCGGGAGAGAAGATACGCAGTATTTT.